The 25 T cell receptor beta chains listed next were all sequenced from one sample in a study of graft-versus-host responses after intestinal transplantation. Data came from immunoSEQ multiplex PCR; TCRdb stores just in-frame clones and leaves some out. The sample has about 60,000 clones, around nine tenths seen once; the top ten hold 1.5% to 2%. Graft tissue was processed to release intraepithelial and lamina propria lymphocytes. The specimen was ileum tissue, collected 350 to 400 days after transplant. These receptors were collected from a human patient who received an intestinal transplant, so some T cells may come from the graft donor.

The gene calls are TRBV6-4 and TRBJ2-3; the D is unclear. In germline, CDR1 is MRHNA, CDR2 SNTAGT. V was trimmed by 3 bases and J by 4 bases, leaving 8 bases between them. The CDR3 covers 13 residues. CDR3 protein: CASSDGVADTQYF. CDR3 coding DNA: TGTGCCAGCAGTGATGGGGTGGCAGATACGCAGTATTTT.

This chain connects TRBV28 to TRBJ1-2, with TRBD1 identical over 7 bases. This CDR3 is built from 14 residues. Trimming took 6 bases from V and 7 from J; bases not matched to a gene: 11. Looked up from germline, CDR1 is MDHEN and CDR2 is SYDVKM. This CDR3 is CASSPPRDRGGYTF. In DNA form, the CDR3 reads TGTGCCAGCAGCCCGCCCCGGGACAGAGGTGGCTACACCTTC.

This chain joins TRBV11-2 and TRBJ1-5; D is ambiguous. Germline assignment: CDR1 SGHAT and CDR2 FQNNGV. V lost 8 bases and J lost 3, with 14 bases in between. This CDR3 has 14 amino acids. The DNA of the CDR3 is TGTGCCAGCGCCGACGGACGGACCAATCAGCCCCAGCATTTT. Its translation is CASADGRTNQPQHF.

The V gene is TRBV21-1, the J gene TRBJ2-4; the table's D call of TRBD1 was not tested on the DNA. TRBV21-1 is annotated as a pseudogene. The CDR3 is 16 residues long. The CDR3 DNA is TGTGCCAGCAGCAAATGGGGCGGGACAGGGACGAACATTCAGTACTTC. Amino acids: CASSKWGGTGTNIQYF.

The chain combines TRBV18 with TRBJ1-4; D unclear. V was shortened by 3 bases and J by 0 bases, with 8 bases between the two germline ends. This CDR3 is 15 amino acids long. Germline V gives CDR1 KGHSH, CDR2 LQKENI. The CDR3 DNA is TGTGCCAGCTCACCCAGATCTGCAACTAATGAAAAACTGTTTTTT. Protein product: CASSPRSATNEKLFF. Together with reference TRBV18 and TRBJ1-4, the CDR3 gives the full variable domain: NAGVMQNPRHLVRRRGQEARLRCSPMKGHSHVYWYRQLPEEGLKFMVYLQKENIIDESGMPKERFSAEFPKEGPSILRIQQVVRGDSAAYFCASSPRSATNEKLFFGSGTQLSVL.

This chain joins TRBV9 and TRBJ2-2, with 8 bases identical to TRBD1. Looked up from germline, CDR1 is SGDLS and CDR2 is YYNGEE. Trimming cost V 4 bases and J 7 bases; bases outside gene matches: 12. CDR3 length: 16 residues. For the CDR3, the DNA is TGTGCCAGCAGCCCACTGCAGGGGGCAAGGGGCGGGGAGCTGTTTTTT. It is translated as CASSPLQGARGGELFF.

V and J are TRBV9 and TRBJ2-3, with 7 bases matching TRBD1. Trimming at V came to 3 bases and at J to 4 bases, leaving 11 bases not matched to a gene. Germline V gives CDR1 SGDLS, CDR2 YYNGEE. The CDR3 spans 16 residues. Here the CDR3 DNA reads TGTGCCAGCAGCGAGAGGAATGGCCAGGGGGCAGATACGCAGTATTTT. Its translation: CASSERNGQGADTQYF.

This chain joins TRBV7-6 and TRBJ2-5; TRBD1 agrees at 7 bases. Per germline, CDR1 SGHVS and CDR2 FNYEAQ. The CDR3 is 15 residues long. With 2 bases clipped from V and 2 bases from J, the junction kept 5 bases outside the gene matches. The CDR3 nucleotides are TGTGCCAGCAGCTTAAAGTTGGGACAGCAAGAGACCCAGTACTTC. This encodes CASSLKLGQQETQYF.

This clone showed up just once. This chain uses TRBV15 with TRBJ2-7, with 9 bases identical to TRBD1. Germline V lookup: CDR1 LNHNV, CDR2 YYDKDF (reference sequence). The CDR3 runs 15 residues. V dropped 3 bases and J dropped 2; count of bases not matched to a gene: 5. The chain's CDR3 is CATSRGTGLTYEQYF. The CDR3 DNA is TGTGCCACCAGCAGGGGGACAGGGCTTACCTACGAGCAGTACTTC.

This clone came up once. The J gene is TRBJ1-2, the V gene TRBV9; D possibly corresponds to TRBD1 (6 bases). The CDR3 covers 13 residues. From germline, CDR1 is SGDLS and CDR2 YYNGEE. The CDR3: CASAYREAYGYTF. The CDR3 bases are TGTGCGTCGGCGTACAGGGAGGCCTATGGCTACACCTTC.

Only a few counts were recorded for this clone. This chain's CDR3 is CASSVDPRGGNTQYF. Here the CDR3 DNA reads TGTGCCAGCAGCGTAGACCCCCGGGGGGGAAATACGCAGTATTTT. The gene calls are TRBV9 and TRBJ2-3, with 8 nucleotides matching TRBD2. V gave up 0 bases and J gave up 7 bases; unmatched junction bases: 7. The CDR3 runs 15 residues. Per germline, CDR1 SGDLS and CDR2 YYNGEE. The variable domain in full, with the rest retrieved from reference TRBV9 and TRBJ2-3, is DSGVTQTPKHLITATGQRVTLRCSPRSGDLSVYWYQQSLDQGLQFLIQYYNGEERAKGNILERFSAQQFPDLHSELNLSSLELGDSALYFCASSVDPRGGNTQYFGPGTRLTVL.

The V call is TRBV2, the J call TRBJ2-2; 15 nucleotides align to TRBD2. The germline CDR1 and CDR2 sequences are SNHLY and FYNNEI. This CDR3 region has 16 residues. V dropped 5 bases and J dropped 7; count of bases not matched to a gene: 5. The CDR3 DNA follows: TGTGCCAGCAGTACGGGACTAGCGGGAGGTTTCGGGGAGCTGTTTTTT. It codes for CASSTGLAGGFGELFF. Drawing the rest from reference TRBV2 and TRBJ2-2, the complete variable domain is EPEVTQTPSHQVTQMGQEVILRCVPISNHLYFYWYRQILGQKVEFLVSFYNNEISEKSEIFDDQFSVERPDGSNFTLKIRSTKLEDSAMYFCASSTGLAGGFGELFFGEGSRLTVL.

CDR3 sequence: CASSGQLNTEAFF. In DNA form, the CDR3 reads TGTGCCAGCAGCGGACAGTTAAACACTGAAGCTTTCTTT. The genes are TRBV27 and TRBJ1-1, with D tentatively TRBD1 (6 bases). The CDR3 contains 13 residues. V was pared by 6 bases and J by 2 bases, with 10 bases between. Germline assignment: CDR1 MNHEY and CDR2 SMNVEV (reference sequence).

The rearrangement links TRBV7-9 to TRBJ1-3; 9 nucleotides line up with TRBD1. Germline V gives CDR1 SEHNR, CDR2 FQNEAQ (reference sequence). The CDR3 is 17 amino acids. The J segment lost 2 bases and the V segment lost 1 base, leaving 6 bases of the junction unmatched. The CDR3 DNA reads TGTGCCAGCAGCTTAGTTCGCACAGGGGGCGCTGGAAACACCATATATTTT. Protein product: CASSLVRTGGAGNTIYF.

In its sample, this clone is medium-sized. The chain couples TRBV2 to TRBJ1-5, with D possibly being TRBD1 (5 bases). The CDR3 has 14 amino acids. Germline V gene lookup returns CDR1 SNHLY and CDR2 FYNNEI. V was cut by 7 bases and J by 0 bases, with 10 bases left in between. CDR3 sequence: CASIRDGSNQPQHF. CDR3 bases: TGTGCCAGCATCCGGGACGGTAGCAATCAGCCCCAGCATTTT.

The chain carries TRBV28 and TRBJ2-7; D ambiguous. The length of the CDR3 is 11 residues. V lost 5 bases to trimming and J lost 3 bases, with 5 bases between them. Germline V gene sequence: CDR1 MDHEN, CDR2 SYDVKM. The CDR3 bases are TGTGCCAGCAGTAACAGCTACGAGCAGTACTTC. This codes for CASSNSYEQYF.

The rearrangement links TRBV6-5 to TRBJ1-2; the match to TRBD1 covers 7 bases. J lost 3 bases, V lost 6 bases, and 10 bases had no gene match. CDR1 is MNHEY and CDR2 is SVGAGI in the germline V gene. This CDR3 has 15 residues. The CDR3 here is CASSLPPDRDYGYTF. CDR3 coding DNA: TGTGCCAGCAGCCTCCCTCCTGACAGGGACTATGGCTACACCTTC.

The rearrangement uses TRBV11-3 and TRBJ1-1; tentatively, D is TRBD1 (6 bases). Trimming stripped 1 base from V and 4 bases from J, with 7 bases between. The CDR3 consists of 13 residues. Germline loops: CDR1 SGHNT, CDR2 YENEEA. CDR3 sequence: CASSLGQVTEAFF. As DNA, the CDR3 is TGTGCCAGCAGCTTAGGACAGGTCACTGAAGCTTTCTTT.

V gene TRBV5-5 combines with J gene TRBJ1-1, with D unclear. Per the germline V gene, CDR1 is SGHKS and CDR2 is YYEKEE (reference sequence). The V end lost 5 bases, the J end lost 3 bases, and 8 bases lay between the germline ends. The CDR3 covers 12 residues. The CDR3 region is CASSRRDTEAFF. For the CDR3, the DNA is TGTGCCAGCAGTCGTCGGGACACTGAAGCTTTCTTT.

The rearrangement links TRBV28 to TRBJ2-5; D ambiguous. Near its end, the DNA agrees better with TRBJ2-7, so the J call may be wrong. Germline CDR1 reads MDHEN; CDR2 reads SYDVKM. The CDR3 contains 11 residues. The CDR3 is CASTSRYEQYF. The CDR3 nucleotides are TGTGCCAGCACCAGTCGCTACGAGCAGTACTTC.

This clone was counted a single time. This rearrangement joins TRBV6-5 to TRBJ1-1; D unclear. This CDR3 comprises 10 residues. CDR1 and CDR2 (germline): MNHEY, SVGAGI. V lost 5 bases, J lost 9 bases, and 7 bases lay in between. The CDR3 bases are TGTGCCAGCAGTGACGGCCAAGCTTTCTTT. Amino acids: CASSDGQAFF.

CDR3 bases: TGCAGCGCAACTTCGGGAGTCTACGAGCAGTACTTC. This encodes CSATSGVYEQYF. The chain couples TRBV29-1 to TRBJ2-7; a possible D gene is TRBD2 (6 bases). CDR1 and CDR2 from the germline V gene are SQVTM and ANQGSEA. This CDR3 comprises 12 residues. The V end was cut by 7 bases, the J end by 3 bases, with 13 bases between.

The count of this clone is one. The chain couples TRBV7-9 to TRBJ2-5, with D maybe TRBD2 (5 bases). TRBJ2-7 explains the end of the DNA better; the J call may be wrong. Per the germline V gene, CDR1 is SEHNR and CDR2 is FQNEAQ (reference sequence). The CDR3 runs 15 residues. The CDR3, as DNA: TGTGCCAGCAGCTCAGCAGGCCGGGATAGAGGCGAGCAGTACTTC. It specifies CASSSAGRDRGEQYF.

The chain links TRBV2 to TRBJ1-1; no reliable D call. There are 15 residues in the CDR3. In germline, CDR1 is SNHLY, CDR2 FYNNEI. Trimming stripped 4 bases from V and 1 base from J, with 13 bases between. The CDR3 region is CASSVESAANTEAFF. The CDR3 DNA is TGTGCCAGCAGTGTAGAGTCCGCAGCGAACACTGAAGCTTTCTTT. The full variable domain, completed using reference TRBV2 and TRBJ1-1, is EPEVTQTPSHQVTQMGQEVILRCVPISNHLYFYWYRQILGQKVEFLVSFYNNEISEKSEIFDDQFSVERPDGSNFTLKIRSTKLEDSAMYFCASSVESAANTEAFFGQGTRLTVV.

The V and J genes are TRBV6-5 and TRBJ2-7; 7 nucleotides line up with TRBD1. Germline V gene data show CDR1 as MNHEY and CDR2 as SVGAGI. The CDR3 sequence is 13 residues long. With V trimmed by 6 bases and J by 3 bases, 5 bases remained unmatched. The CDR3 bases are TGTGCCAGCAGCCATGGACAGGTCTACGAGCAGTACTTC. This translates into CASSHGQVYEQYF.